The 27 T cell receptor beta chains given below trace back to one sample, sequenced in a study of T cell responses to AZD1222 COVID-19 vaccine listed by TCRdb under 2021. The sample's time point label, in plain terms: about 28 days (+/-7) after the second vaccine dose. Receptors were amplified or captured by the immunoSEQ multiplex PCR assay. The table comes from immuneACCESS by way of TCRdb, which keeps in-frame sequences with V and J called. Part of the clones is missing from these tables; in studies checked, under half for an unresolved V gene and the rest for unknown reasons. Here the sample has 90,000 to 130,000 clones; over 85% occur a single time. The ten most abundant clones make up roughly 14% of the sample. Here the sequenced sample was peripheral blood, taken 28 days after the second AZD1222 dose. The receptors originated from an adult who received the AZD1222 COVID-19 vaccine.

The J gene is TRBJ1-3, the V gene TRBV27; TRBD1 might be the D (6 bases). CDR3 size: 14 residues. Per the germline V gene, CDR1 is MNHEY and CDR2 is SMNVEV (reference sequence). V was pared by 6 bases and J by 1 base, with 10 bases between. The CDR3 reads CASRRGGSGNTIYF. The CDR3, as DNA: TGTGCCAGCAGAAGAGGGGGTTCTGGAAACACCATATATTTT.

The chain is built from TRBV2 and TRBJ1-5; D is uncertain. Per the germline V gene, CDR1 is SNHLY and CDR2 is FYNNEI. This CDR3 has 15 residues. Trimming shortened V by 1 base and J by 0 bases, and 7 bases separated the two germline ends. For the CDR3, the DNA is TGTGCCAGCAGTGAAGTGGCGAATAGCAATCAGCCCCAGCATTTT. Amino acid sequence: CASSEVANSNQPQHF.

V usage is TRBV2 and J usage is TRBJ1-2; tentative D call: TRBD1 (6 bases). The CDR3 length is 14 residues. CDR1 and CDR2 (germline): SNHLY, FYNNEI. CDR3 in amino acids: CAREDRNSNYGYTF. Written as DNA, the CDR3 is TGTGCTAGGGAGGACAGAAATTCTAACTATGGCTACACCTTC. Combining the CDR3 with reference TRBV2 and TRBJ1-2 gives the whole variable domain EPEVTQTPSHQVTQMGQEVILRCVPISNHLYFYWYRQILGQKVEFLVSFYNNEISEKSEIFDDQFSVERPDGSNFTLKIRSTKLEDSAMYFCAREDRNSNYGYTFGSGTRLTVV.

The chain combines TRBV18 with TRBJ2-1; 8 nucleotides line up with TRBD1. The CDR3 has 16 residues. V dropped 0 bases and J dropped 3; count of bases not matched to a gene: 4. Per the germline V gene, CDR1 is KGHSH and CDR2 is LQKENI. The CDR3: CASSPPQGDNYNEQFF. The CDR3 bases are TGTGCCAGCTCACCACCACAGGGGGATAACTACAATGAGCAGTTCTTC.

This chain joins TRBV6-6 and TRBJ1-5; 7 bases map to TRBD1. V lost 8 bases to trimming and J lost 3 bases; unmatched junction nucleotides: 7. CDR3 length equals 14 residues. The germline gives CDR1 MNHNY, CDR2 SVGAGI (reference sequence). CDR3 nucleotides: TGTGCCAGCTTAGGGGGCGGGACCAATCAGCCCCAGCATTTT. Translated: CASLGGGTNQPQHF.

The rearrangement links TRBV6-5 to TRBJ1-1; D is possibly TRBD1 (5 bases). This CDR3 contains 11 residues. From germline, CDR1 is MNHEY and CDR2 SVGAGI. CDR3 nucleotide sequence: TGTGCTCAGGGTGAGAACACTGAAGCTTTCTTT. Its translation is CAQGENTEAFF.

This sequence joins TRBV28 and TRBJ1-5, with 7 bases matching TRBD1. The germline V gene encodes CDR1 MDHEN and CDR2 SYDVKM. The V segment lost 11 bases and the J segment 3 bases; nucleotides outside the gene matches: 7. The CDR3 spans 13 residues. The CDR3 here is CAGQTGNNQPQHF. In DNA form, the CDR3 reads TGTGCCGGCCAGACAGGGAACAATCAGCCCCAGCATTTT.

The rearrangement joins TRBV4-1 to TRBJ2-7; TRBD1 agrees at 10 bases. This CDR3 comprises 16 residues. V dropped 3 bases and J dropped 3; count of bases not matched to a gene: 8. Germline assignment: CDR1 MGHRA and CDR2 YSYEKL. As DNA, the CDR3 is TGCGCCAGCAGCCAGGCTAGACGGACAGGGGGCTACGAGCAGTACTTC. Translation gives CASSQARRTGGYEQYF.

The CDR3 DNA reads TGTGCCAGCAGTTTTACGAGCTCCTACAATGAGCAGTTCTTC. It codes for CASSFTSSYNEQFF. The rearrangement links TRBV27 to TRBJ2-1; no firm D call. There are 14 residues in the CDR3. Trimming stripped 3 bases from V and 0 bases from J, with 6 bases between. Looked up from germline, CDR1 is MNHEY and CDR2 is SMNVEV (reference sequence).

Points on this clone: A read error may produce the germline difference seen at one junction end. V and J are TRBV2 and TRBJ2-1; TRBD2 matches 10 bases. Germline V gene data show CDR1 as SNHLY and CDR2 as FYNNEI. The CDR3 is made up of 15 amino acids. CDR3 in amino acids: CASSKAGGSFNEQFF. The CDR3 DNA reads as TGTGCCAGCAGTAAAGCGGGGGGGTCCTTCAATGAGCAGTTCTTC.

The chain uses TRBV5-4 and TRBJ2-5, with 9 bases aligning to TRBD1. Germline lookup yields CDR1 SGHNT and CDR2 YYREEE (reference sequence). This CDR3 spans 14 amino acids. V lost 5 bases, J lost 3 bases, and 5 bases stayed unmatched. The DNA of the CDR3 is TGTGCCAGCAGTGTACAGGGGGCCAAAGAGACCCAGTACTTC. Its translation is CASSVQGAKETQYF.

The chain uses TRBV7-6 and TRBJ2-3, with 12 bases matching TRBD2. Germline assignment: CDR1 SGHVS and CDR2 FNYEAQ. Losses at the gene ends were 0 bases for V and 0 bases for J; bases not matched to a gene: 13. The CDR3 covers 21 residues. The CDR3 DNA is TGTGCCAGCAGCTTAGCGCGGCCACTAGCGGGGGGTCTCCGAAGCACAGATACGCAGTATTTT. Amino acid sequence: CASSLARPLAGGLRSTDTQYF.

J is TRBJ1-5 and V is TRBV19; the match to TRBD1 covers 9 bases. V trimming: 3 bases; J trimming: 9 bases; junction bases outside the gene matches: 6. Germline lookup yields CDR1 LNHDA and CDR2 SQIVND (reference sequence). This CDR3 is 14 amino acids long. The CDR3 bases are TGTGCCAGTAGTATCGGGACAGGGTATCGGCCCCAGCATTTT. Residues: CASSIGTGYRPQHF.

This chain connects TRBV12-3 or TRBV12-4 to TRBJ1-2; D perhaps matches TRBD1 (5 bases). The CDR3 is 12 residues long. Trimming took off 7 bases at V and 7 bases at J, with 13 bases between the two ends. CDR3 sequence: CASTAAGSGYTF. CDR3 DNA: TGTGCCAGCACCGCGGCAGGGTCTGGCTACACCTTC.

The rearrangement links TRBV29-1 to TRBJ1-3; no definite D call. Germline CDR1 reads SQVTM; CDR2 reads ANQGSEA. The CDR3 sequence is 13 residues long. Trimming removed 4 bases at V and 0 bases at J, with 7 bases between. The DNA of the CDR3 is TGCAGCGTTGCCCAAACCTCTGGAAACACCATATATTTT. It yields the protein CSVAQTSGNTIYF.

The V call is TRBV3-1 (or the pseudogene TRBV3-2), the J call TRBJ1-5; no reliable D call. V was cut by 3 bases and J by 2 bases, with 14 bases left in between. CDR3 size: 16 residues. CDR1 LGHDT and CDR2 YNNKEL come from the germline V gene (reference sequence). In DNA, the CDR3 is TGTGCCAGCAGCCAGTCTGGACGAGGCCGCAATCAGCCCCAGCATTTT. Translation gives CASSQSGRGRNQPQHF.

The CDR3 bases are TGTGCCAGCAGTCAACAGGAATTCTATGGCTACACCTTC. This sequence encodes CASSQQEFYGYTF. The chain employs TRBV25-1 and TRBJ1-2, with D maybe TRBD1 (5 bases). Deletions cut 5 bases from V and 4 bases from J, with 11 bases between. This CDR3 spans 13 amino acids. Germline V gene sequence: CDR1 MGHDK, CDR2 SYGVNS.

This clone has more than one count but fewer than ten. This chain joins TRBV30 and TRBJ2-5; D gene uncertain. V gave up 5 bases and J gave up 5 bases, with 12 bases separating them. From germline, CDR1 is GTSNPN and CDR2 SVGIG (reference sequence). The CDR3 has 12 residues. CDR3 loop: CAWVPTAETQYF. The CDR3 nucleotides read TGTGCCTGGGTACCCACGGCGGAGACCCAGTACTTC.

The V gene is TRBV6-6, the J gene TRBJ2-2, with D hard to call. The germline V gene encodes CDR1 MNHNY and CDR2 SVGAGI (reference sequence). V lost 8 bases to trimming and J lost 6 bases, with 7 bases between them. The CDR3 length is 11 residues. In DNA, the CDR3 is TGTGCCAGCCTCACTTCCGGGGAGCTGTTTTTT. It codes for CASLTSGELFF.

The sample holds one count of this clone. The V and J genes are TRBV29-1 and TRBJ2-1; 8 nucleotides line up with TRBD2. Germline CDR1 reads SQVTM; CDR2 reads ANQGSEA. The junction had 9 bases not matched to a gene; V was cut back by 3 bases and J by 8 bases. The CDR3 is 14 amino acids. CDR3 in amino acids: CSVDRTSRAYEQFF. For the CDR3, the DNA is TGCAGCGTTGATAGGACTAGCCGGGCCTATGAGCAGTTCTTC.

This chain uses TRBV5-6 with TRBJ2-5; possibly TRBD1 for D (6 bases). Germline values: CDR1 SGHDT, CDR2 YYEEEE. V was pared by 3 bases and J by 3 bases, with 12 bases between. The length of the CDR3 is 14 residues. CDR3: CASSSWDTKETQYF. The CDR3 DNA follows: TGTGCCAGCAGCTCTTGGGACACTAAAGAGACCCAGTACTTC.

A word on this clone: This sample also contains other DNA sequences that code for the same CDR3. This rearrangement joins TRBV6-2 or TRBV6-3 to TRBJ1-5; tentative D call: TRBD1 (5 bases). The germline V and J ends were trimmed by 0 bases and 6 bases, with 6 bases remaining between them. Per the germline V gene, CDR1 is MNHEY and CDR2 is SVGEGT. The CDR3 consists of 13 residues. CDR3: CASSYSGLQPQHF. DNA of the CDR3: TGTGCCAGCAGTTACTCGGGGCTTCAGCCCCAGCATTTT.

The chain recombines TRBV7-9 with TRBJ1-1, with 7 bases aligning to TRBD1. With V trimmed by 5 bases and J by 11 bases, 8 bases remained unmatched. Germline loops: CDR1 SEHNR, CDR2 FQNEAQ (reference sequence). The length of the CDR3 is 12 residues. The CDR3 reads CASSHTGEVAFF. The CDR3 DNA reads TGTGCCAGCAGCCACACAGGGGAGGTTGCTTTCTTT. The complete variable domain, with remaining parts taken from reference TRBV7-9 and TRBJ1-1, reads DTGVSQNPRHKITKRGQNVTFRCDPISEHNRLYWYRQTLGQGPEFLTYFQNEAQLEKSRLLSDRFSAERPKGSFSTLEIQRTEQGDSAMYLCASSHTGEVAFFGQGTRLTVV.

The chain links TRBV19 to TRBJ2-7; 7 bases line up with TRBD2. The V and J ends lost 7 bases and 3 bases, in that order; junction bases with no gene match: 6. CDR1 LNHDA and CDR2 SQIVND come from the germline V gene (reference sequence). CDR3 length: 13 amino acids. DNA of the CDR3: TGTGCCAGTACCCCCGGGACTAACTACGAGCAGTACTTC. Translation: CASTPGTNYEQYF.

The J gene is TRBJ2-1, the V gene TRBV7-8, with 11 bases aligning to TRBD2. Trimming at V came to 6 bases and at J to 0 bases, leaving 4 bases not matched to a gene. CDR1 and CDR2 from the germline V gene are SGHVS and FQNEAQ. The CDR3 totals 16 residues. This chain's CDR3 is CASRTSGTSSYNEQFF. CDR3 DNA sequence: TGTGCCAGCAGGACTAGCGGGACGAGCTCCTACAATGAGCAGTTCTTC.

V is TRBV12-3 or TRBV12-4 and J is TRBJ2-3; tentative D call: TRBD2 (6 bases). The CDR3 is 12 amino acids. V shed 2 bases and J shed 11 bases, with 11 bases lying between them. The chain's CDR3 is CASSLMGLQQYF. Written as DNA, the CDR3 is TGTGCCAGCAGTTTAATGGGACTGCAGCAGTATTTT.

This sequence joins TRBV28 and TRBJ1-5; D might be TRBD1 (6 bases). Germline V gene sequence: CDR1 MDHEN, CDR2 SYDVKM. V was shortened by 3 bases and J by 7 bases, with 13 bases between the two germline ends. The CDR3 sequence is 14 residues long. For the CDR3, the DNA is TGTGCCAGCAGTTTCGAGGGGGGTGGACAGCCCCAGCATTTT. As protein: CASSFEGGGQPQHF.